This TCR beta chain stems from a study of blood T cell repertoires in COVID-19. This clone is a singleton in its sample. Original methodology: Cell counts per sample came from amplifying reference gene primers. Sequencing was performed with immunoSEQ multiplex PCR; in TCRdb, only in-frame clones are kept and a portion is missing. That table is the source of V, J and clone size, and D and trimming were worked out from the DNA. The sample has under 150,000 clones, around 89% seen once. With 2 bases removed from V and 7 bases from J, the gap between germline ends came to 14 bases. This CDR3 is 15 amino acids long. Germline V gene data show CDR1 as SEHNR and CDR2 as FQNEAQ (reference sequence).

The chain joins TRBV7-9 to TRBJ2-2; TRBD1 might be the D (5 bases). This clonotype was sampled from a human donor in a cohort sampled during active COVID-19. Sequencing was done on a sample of peripheral blood. This CDR3 reads CASSLIQGSVGELFF. The CDR3 DNA sequence: TGTGCCAGCAGCTTAATCCAGGGCAGCGTCGGGGAGCTGTTTTTT.